This T cell receptor (beta chain) was sequenced during a study of cytomegalovirus exposure and HLA in healthy donors. Study-wide points: In a later analysis, HLA-associated beta chains showed higher expansion and lower generation probabilities than comparable chains. Researchers reportedly found TCR beta sequences accurately predicted most subjects' HLA-A and HLA-B alleles.

In the PCR, 60 Vbeta and 13 Jbeta primers were used. Using immunoSEQ multiplex PCR, the repertoire was profiled, and TCRdb retains in-frame clones only, with some absent. The sample holds fewer than 250,000 clones, approximately 70% seen once. In regard to this clone: Its antigen is currently unknown.

The source is a woman aged 30 to 39 in good health and CMV-seronegative. Sequenced input: PBMCs.

The CDR3 bases are TGTGCCAGCAGCTCATTTAGGAGGACTGAAGCTTTCTTT. This gives the protein CASSSFRRTEAFF. The gene calls are TRBV7-9 and TRBJ1-1; D is unclear. The CDR3 runs to 13 residues. Trimming left V 4 bases short and J 5 bases short, with 11 bases between. Germline assignment: CDR1 SEHNR and CDR2 FQNEAQ (reference sequence).